This T cell receptor beta chain was sequenced for a study of blood T cell repertoires in COVID-19. Study at large: PBMCs, B-cell-depleted T cells, or T cells provided the cDNA or gDNA that made up the material.

The germline V gene has CDR1 LGHNA and CDR2 YNFKEQ. Trimming stripped 0 bases from V and 2 bases from J, with 7 bases between. The CDR3 is 14 amino acids. TCRdb's copy holds only in-frame clones and misses some; the assay was immunoSEQ multiplex PCR. The table shows 68,000 or so clones, with 85% to 90% occurring only once. Sample: peripheral blood. The clonotype comes from a man in his fifties with acute or convalescent COVID-19. The rearrangement joins TRBV4-2 to TRBJ1-2; no firm D call. CDR3 region: CASSQDFQNYGYTF. CDR3 coding DNA: TGTGCCAGCAGCCAAGATTTTCAGAACTATGGCTACACCTTC.